Sequencing of this T cell receptor (beta chain) was carried out in a study of chemoradiotherapy in HPV16-positive cancers. Study findings and constraints: Candidate HPV-specific clones and E7-related TCR motifs grew in tumor during treatment.

The assay was immunoSEQ multiplex PCR, and TCRdb's table has in-frame clones only and misses some. In the table there are roughly 28,000 clones, over 80% of which are singletons. On this clone: What it binds is unknown.

Repertoires were sampled repeatedly during chemoradiotherapy. The sequence was collected from a human donor with HPV-associated anogenital cancer. The specimen comprised blood, sampled from a patient who underwent chemoradiotherapy.

Here the CDR3 reads CASERDKYTYEQYF. CDR3 bases: TGTGCCAGCGAGAGAGACAAGTATACCTACGAGCAGTACTTC. The chain combines TRBV2 with TRBJ2-7; D is undetermined. This CDR3 region has 14 residues. Trimming removed 8 bases at V and 2 bases at J, with 16 bases between. Per germline, CDR1 SNHLY and CDR2 FYNNEI.